The 10 T cell receptor beta chains in this list originate from one sample, sequenced in a study of regulatory T cells in long-lasting Graves disease. Arm-PCR with iRepertoire HTBI primers amplified the CDR3 regions for these TCR beta libraries. In TCRdb, the multiplex PCR reads were re-called with MiXCR into one record per CDR3 protein. The data hold some 500,000 distinct CDR3 sequences, with 15% to 20% observed a single time. Stated time point: newly diagnosed GD, antithyroid drugs for less than 3 months. The TCR library used RNA extracted from PBMCs. The data were also submitted as part of a second study, on T cells in Graves' hyperthyroidism and ophthalmopathy.

Sample: peripheral blood mononuclear cells (PBMCs), taken at new diagnosis, from a patient treated with antithyroid drugs. Source of these receptors: a woman aged 35-65 years with Graves disease.

This clonotype has ten or more counts. This chain uses TRBV2 with TRBJ2-7; 7 bases map to TRBD2. Germline CDR1 is SNHLY and CDR2 is FYNNEI. The CDR3 runs to 15 residues. V shed 5 bases and J 0 bases; nucleotides not matched to a gene: 7. In nucleotides, the CDR3 is TGTGCCAGCAGTATAAGCGGGGACCTCTCCTACGAGCAGTACTTC. Amino acids: CASSISGDLSYEQYF.

In the case of this clonotype: The junction differs from germline at one of its ends, possibly a read error. V usage is TRBV5-5 and J usage is TRBJ2-3; D ambiguous. Germline V gene sequence: CDR1 SGHKS, CDR2 YYEKEE (reference sequence). This CDR3 is built from 13 residues. In nucleotides, the CDR3 is TGTGTCAGCAGCAAGGGCCGTCTGGATACGCAGTATTTT. It translates to CVSSKGRLDTQYF.

V usage is TRBV19 and J usage is TRBJ1-1, with D possibly being TRBD1 (6 bases). This CDR3 is 13 amino acids long. Trimming stripped 5 bases from V and 5 bases from J, with 12 bases between. The germline CDR1 and CDR2 sequences are LNHDA and SQIVND (reference sequence). CDR3 nucleotide sequence: TGTGCCAGTAGTGTACAGGGTGTTACTGAAGCTTTCTTT. Protein: CASSVQGVTEAFF.

The chain employs TRBV10-1 and TRBJ1-4, with D possibly matching TRBD1 (5 bases). The germline CDR1 and CDR2 sequences are WNHNN and SYGVQD (reference sequence). The CDR3 length is 13 residues. Trimming cost V 7 bases and J 2 bases, with 8 bases left between them. The CDR3 region is CASTRATNEKLFF. The CDR3 nucleotides read TGCGCCAGCACCAGGGCCACTAATGAAAAACTGTTTTTT.

This clonotype was picked up many times. This chain joins TRBV6-1 and TRBJ2-5, with 15 bases fitting TRBD2. Trimming cost V 6 bases and J 5 bases; bases outside gene matches: 4. Germline CDR1 and CDR2: MNHNS and SASEGT. The CDR3 has 15 amino acids. CDR3 residues: CASSGLAGGMETQYF. CDR3 DNA sequence: TGTGCCAGCAGCGGACTAGCGGGGGGGATGGAGACCCAGTACTTC.

This clonotype was recorded many times. The rearrangement joins TRBV2 to TRBJ2-5; 7 bases are shared with TRBD1. Germline assignment: CDR1 SNHLY and CDR2 FYNNEI. The CDR3 has 13 amino acids. Trimming at V came to 5 bases and at J to 7 bases, leaving 7 bases not matched to a gene. The CDR3 reads CASSRQGGVTQYF. CDR3 nucleotide sequence: TGTGCCAGCAGTCGACAGGGCGGCGTGACCCAGTACTTC.

V gene TRBV7-2 combines with J gene TRBJ1-3; D is unclear. Germline loops: CDR1 SGHTA, CDR2 FQGNSA. V lost 5 bases to trimming and J lost 7 bases, with 12 bases between them. The CDR3 has 13 amino acids. The CDR3 DNA reads TGTGCCAGCAGCCCCCGACCCGGGAACACCATATATTTT. This gives the protein CASSPRPGNTIYF. Using reference TRBV7-2 and TRBJ1-3 for the parts outside the CDR3, the full variable domain is GAGVSQSPSNKVTEKGKDVELRCDPISGHTALYWYRQSLGQGLEFLIYFQGNSAPDKSGLPSDRFSAERTGGSVSTLTIQRTQQEDSAVYLCASSPRPGNTIYFGEGSWLTVV.

This clonotype has at least ten counts. This chain links TRBV6-1 with TRBJ2-1, with 11 positions matching TRBD2. Germline trimming cut 3 bases from V and 1 base from J; bases unmatched to any gene: 2. The CDR3 has 16 amino acids. CDR1 MNHNS and CDR2 SASEGT come from the germline V gene. In DNA form, the CDR3 reads TGTGCCAGCAGTGAGCTAGCGGGGGGATCCTACAATGAGCAGTTCTTC. Translation: CASSELAGGSYNEQFF.

With respect to this clonotype: A read error may explain this, as a much larger clone is one base away. The V gene is TRBV3-1, the J gene TRBJ1-6; D is ambiguous. V lost 4 bases to trimming and J lost 7 bases, with 23 bases between them. CDR3 length equals 18 residues. The germline V gene has CDR1 LGHDT and CDR2 YNNKEL (reference sequence). CDR3 protein: CASSLFPEGGPHNSPLHF. CDR3 bases: TGTGCCAGCAGCCTTTTTCCCGAGGGCGGCCCTCACAATTCACCCCTCCACTTT.

The gene calls are TRBV19 and TRBJ2-7; 9 nucleotides align to TRBD1. The V and J ends lost 5 bases and 5 bases, in that order; junction bases with no gene match: 10. CDR3 length: 15 amino acids. CDR1 is LNHDA and CDR2 is SQIVND in the germline V gene (reference sequence). The CDR3 reads CASSLGGTGLNEQYF. The CDR3 DNA follows: TGTGCCAGTAGTCTAGGAGGGACAGGGCTAAACGAGCAGTACTTC.